The entry that follows covers one TCR beta chain sequence. Its antigen is currently not known. Qualities for individual bases were not recorded, and no much larger clone is one base off. In the prospective study, participants were about 18 to 95 years old, resided in about two dozen geographic areas of the United States, and were enrolled through a virtual design. To assign participants to cohorts, the prospective study relied on clinical history that participants themselves reported in a screening survey and a study questionnaire. In the prospective study, whole blood, serum and a nasopharyngeal or oropharyngeal swab were collected from each participant by mobile phlebotomists. Participants in the prospective study had the option to provide additional blood draws and questionnaires over an approximately two-month period. Before DNA extraction, prospective study blood samples were shipped either frozen or at room temperature.

The germline V gene gives CDR1 as SGHTA and CDR2 as FQGNSA. The germline ends are 13 bases apart after V is trimmed by 5 bases and J by 0 bases. From cysteine to phenylalanine, the CDR3 is 15 amino acids long. Only the CDR3 DNA is retained, 45 bases long and in frame from the first base. This specimen comes from a study of blood T cell repertoires in COVID-19 (TCRdb year 2020). Broadly, across the study: ImmuneRACE Cohort 3 recovered participants were defined by two consecutive negative NP/OP PCR tests, healthcare professional clearance, or symptom resolution. Samples covering the acute and convalescent phases of COVID-19 were provided by collaborators in the United States, Italy and Spain. The material from the prospective study consisted of cDNA or gDNA derived from T cells, B-cell-depleted T cells, or PBMCs. Deeply sampled blood TCRbeta repertoires from subjects exposed to, actively infected with, or recovered from COVID-19 were included in the dataset. A freely available public database, intended as a resource for researchers studying the immune response to SARS-CoV-2, is where the repertoires were released. The samples were drawn from two sources: the first 160 participants of the ongoing ImmuneRACE study, and over 1,000 subjects contributed by 6 global collaborators. Nearly every sample came with metadata listing a de-identified subject ID, COVID-19 status, age in years and sex. HLA class I and class II types, where available, came from metadata supplied by the sample provider rather than from assay-based typing. Study-level results and caveats: The quantity of clinical and demographic metadata differed by source and by participant and was supplied without curation.

TCRbeta CDR3 regions were amplified from genomic DNA using the immunoSEQ Assay, a bias-controlled multiplex PCR. Per the original workflow: The number of nucleated cells in each sample was estimated by amplification of reference gene primers within the assay. To quantify the absolute abundance of each unique TCRbeta CDR3 rearrangement, sequence reads were collapsed and filtered. For each sample, productive Simpson clonality was calculated as the square root of Simpson's diversity index across productive rearrangements. Entries here come from immuneACCESS through TCRdb and include only in-frame sequences with V and J called. Some clones fail to appear in such tables; in the studies checked, an unresolved V gene covers under half of the shortfall, and the cause of the remainder is unknown. For V, J and clone size, that table is used; D and trimming come from the DNA. Across this sample there are under 150,000 clones, with over 70% seen only once. The ten most abundant clones make up 3.5% to 5% of the sample.

The sample comprised PBMCs or T cells enriched from blood (not recorded which). The chain is made from TRBV7-2 and TRBJ1-2, with TRBD1 as a weak D call on 5 bases. The clonotype was recovered from a man between 45 and 60 years old in a cohort exposed to, infected with or recovered from COVID-19 (not recorded which). The nucleotide sequence reads as follows: TGTGCCAGCAGCCCGAGTGGGGCCACTAACTATGGCTACACCTTC. Translated, this is CASSPSGATNYGYTF.